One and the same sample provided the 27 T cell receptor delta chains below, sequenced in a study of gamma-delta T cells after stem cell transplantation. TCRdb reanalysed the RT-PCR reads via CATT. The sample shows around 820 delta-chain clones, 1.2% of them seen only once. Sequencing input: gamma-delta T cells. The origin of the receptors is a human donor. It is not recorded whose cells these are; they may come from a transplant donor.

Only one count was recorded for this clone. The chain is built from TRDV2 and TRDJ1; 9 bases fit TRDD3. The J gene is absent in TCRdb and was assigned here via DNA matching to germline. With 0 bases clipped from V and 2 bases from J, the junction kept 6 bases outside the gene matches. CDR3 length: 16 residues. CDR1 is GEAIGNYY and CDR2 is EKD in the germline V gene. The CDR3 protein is CACDTADLGDTDKLIF. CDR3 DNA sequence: TGTGCCTGTGACACCGCAGACCTGGGGGATACCGATAAACTCATCTTT.

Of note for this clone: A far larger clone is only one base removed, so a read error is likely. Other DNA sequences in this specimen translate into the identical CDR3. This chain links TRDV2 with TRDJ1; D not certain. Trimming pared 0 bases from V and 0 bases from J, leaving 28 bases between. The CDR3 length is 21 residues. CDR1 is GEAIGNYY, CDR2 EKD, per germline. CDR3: CACDTLPVESGWKRHTDKLIF. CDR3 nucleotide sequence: TGTGCCTGTGACACCCTCCCCGTTGAGAGCGGGTGGAAACGCCACACCGATAAACTCATCTTT.

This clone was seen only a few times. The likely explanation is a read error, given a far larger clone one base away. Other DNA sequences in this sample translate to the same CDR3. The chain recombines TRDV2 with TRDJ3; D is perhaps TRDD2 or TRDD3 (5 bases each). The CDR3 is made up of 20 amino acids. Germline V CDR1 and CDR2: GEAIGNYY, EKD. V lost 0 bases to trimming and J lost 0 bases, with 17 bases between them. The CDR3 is CACDTGGFLPNSWDTRQMFF. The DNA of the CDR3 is TGTGCCTGTGACACCGGGGGGTTCCTCCCGAACTCCTGGGACACCCGACAGATGTTTTTC.

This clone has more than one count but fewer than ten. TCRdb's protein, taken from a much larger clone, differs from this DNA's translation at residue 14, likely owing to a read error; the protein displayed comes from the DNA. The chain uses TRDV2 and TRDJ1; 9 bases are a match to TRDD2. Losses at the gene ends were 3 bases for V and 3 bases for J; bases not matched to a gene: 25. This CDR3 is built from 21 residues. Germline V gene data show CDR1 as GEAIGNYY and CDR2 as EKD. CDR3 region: CACDPIGLPTGDGESPDKLIF. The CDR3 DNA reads TGTGCCTGTGACCCGATCGGCCTTCCTACGGGGGATGGGGAATCCCCCGATAAACTCATCTTT.

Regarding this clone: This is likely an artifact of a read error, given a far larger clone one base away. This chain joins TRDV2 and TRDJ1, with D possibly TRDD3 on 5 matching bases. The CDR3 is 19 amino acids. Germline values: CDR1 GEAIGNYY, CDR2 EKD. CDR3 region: CACDGPLGGVLIATDRLIF. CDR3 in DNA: TGTGCCTGTGACGGACCCCTAGGGGGGGTACTTATTGCCACCGATAGACTCATCTTT.

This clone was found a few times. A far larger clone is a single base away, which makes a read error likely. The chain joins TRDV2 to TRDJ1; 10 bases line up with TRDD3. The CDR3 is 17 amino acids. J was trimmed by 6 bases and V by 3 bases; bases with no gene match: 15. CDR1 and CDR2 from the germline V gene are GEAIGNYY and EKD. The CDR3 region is CACDALLGDSGPHKLIF. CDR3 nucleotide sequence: TGTGCCTGTGACGCCTTACTGGGGGATTCTGGACCACATAAACTCATCTTT.

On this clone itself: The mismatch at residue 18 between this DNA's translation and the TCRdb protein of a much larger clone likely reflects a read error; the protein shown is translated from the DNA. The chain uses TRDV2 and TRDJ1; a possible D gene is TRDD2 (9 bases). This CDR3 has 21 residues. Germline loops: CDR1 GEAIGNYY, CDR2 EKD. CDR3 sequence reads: CACDPIGLPTGDGGSPDRLIF. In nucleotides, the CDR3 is TGTGCCTGTGACCCGATCGGCCTTCCTACGGGGGATGGGGGATCCCCCGATAGACTCATCTTT.

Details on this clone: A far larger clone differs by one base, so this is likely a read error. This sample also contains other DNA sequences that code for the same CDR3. CDR3 residues: CACDTVNGLGDTTSNTDKLIF. As DNA, the CDR3 is TGTGCCTGTGACACCGTAAACGGCCTGGGGGATACGACATCTAACACCGATAAACTCATCTTT. The genes are TRDV2 and TRDJ1, with 12 bases identical to TRDD3. Germline CDR1 and CDR2: GEAIGNYY and EKD. V lost 0 bases to trimming and J lost 0 bases; unmatched junction nucleotides: 16. This CDR3 region has 21 residues.

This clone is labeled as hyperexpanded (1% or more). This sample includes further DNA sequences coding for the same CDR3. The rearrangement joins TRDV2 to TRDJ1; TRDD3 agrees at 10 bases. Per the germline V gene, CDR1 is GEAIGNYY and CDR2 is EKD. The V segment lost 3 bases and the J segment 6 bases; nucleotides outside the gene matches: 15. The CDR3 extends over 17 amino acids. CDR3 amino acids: CACDALLGDSGPYKLIF. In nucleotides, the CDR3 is TGTGCCTGTGACGCCTTACTGGGGGATTCTGGACCATATAAACTCATCTTT.

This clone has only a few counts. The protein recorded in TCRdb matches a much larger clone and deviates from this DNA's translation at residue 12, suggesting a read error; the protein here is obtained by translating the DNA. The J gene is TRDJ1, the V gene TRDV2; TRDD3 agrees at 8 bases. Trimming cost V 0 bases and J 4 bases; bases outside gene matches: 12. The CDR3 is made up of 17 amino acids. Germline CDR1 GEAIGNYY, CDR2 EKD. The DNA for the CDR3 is TGTGCCTGTGACACCGTCGGACTGGGGGGAAACATCGATAAACTCATCTTT. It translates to CACDTVGLGGNIDKLIF.

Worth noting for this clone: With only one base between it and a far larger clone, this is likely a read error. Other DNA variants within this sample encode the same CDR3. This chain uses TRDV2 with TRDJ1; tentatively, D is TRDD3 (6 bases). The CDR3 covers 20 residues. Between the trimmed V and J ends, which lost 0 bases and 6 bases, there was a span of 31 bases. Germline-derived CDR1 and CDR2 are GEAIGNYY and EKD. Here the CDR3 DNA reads TGTGCCTGTGACACCCTCTCCGGGGGACCCCCCCGAGAACACTTCCATAAACTCATCTTT. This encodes CACDTLSGGPPREHFHKLIF.

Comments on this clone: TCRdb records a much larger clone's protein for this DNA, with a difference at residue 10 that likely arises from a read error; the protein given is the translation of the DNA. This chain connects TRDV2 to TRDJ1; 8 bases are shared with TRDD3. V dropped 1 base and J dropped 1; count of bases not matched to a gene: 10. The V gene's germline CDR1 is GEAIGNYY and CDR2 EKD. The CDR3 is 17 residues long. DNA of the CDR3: TGTGCCTGTGACACTCTTGGTGGGGGATCCTCCACCGATAAACTCATCTTT. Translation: CACDTLGGGSSTDKLIF.

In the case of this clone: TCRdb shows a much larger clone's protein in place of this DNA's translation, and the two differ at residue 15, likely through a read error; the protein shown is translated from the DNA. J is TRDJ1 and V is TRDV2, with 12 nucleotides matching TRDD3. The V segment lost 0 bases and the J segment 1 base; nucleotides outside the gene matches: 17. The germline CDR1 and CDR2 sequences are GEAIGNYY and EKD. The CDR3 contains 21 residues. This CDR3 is CACDTVNGLGDTTSSTDKLIF. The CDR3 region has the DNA TGTGCCTGTGACACCGTAAACGGTCTGGGGGATACGACATCTAGCACCGATAAACTCATCTTT.

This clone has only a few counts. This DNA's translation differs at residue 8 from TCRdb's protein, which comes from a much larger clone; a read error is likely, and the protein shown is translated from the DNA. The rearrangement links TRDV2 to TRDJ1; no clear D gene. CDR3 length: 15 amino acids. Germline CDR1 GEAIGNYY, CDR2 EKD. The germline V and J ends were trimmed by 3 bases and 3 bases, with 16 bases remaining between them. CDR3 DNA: TGTGCCTGTGACCCCGTTGGGAGATCGGCCGATAAACTCATCTTT. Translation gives CACDPVGRSADKLIF.

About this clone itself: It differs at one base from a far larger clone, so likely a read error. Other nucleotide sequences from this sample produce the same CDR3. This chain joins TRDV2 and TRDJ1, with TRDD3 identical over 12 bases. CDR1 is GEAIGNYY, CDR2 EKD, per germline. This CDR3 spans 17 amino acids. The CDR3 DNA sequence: TGCGCCTGTGACCAAGTATCTGGGGGATACGCCGTCGATAAACTCATCTTT. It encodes CACDQVSGGYAVDKLIF.

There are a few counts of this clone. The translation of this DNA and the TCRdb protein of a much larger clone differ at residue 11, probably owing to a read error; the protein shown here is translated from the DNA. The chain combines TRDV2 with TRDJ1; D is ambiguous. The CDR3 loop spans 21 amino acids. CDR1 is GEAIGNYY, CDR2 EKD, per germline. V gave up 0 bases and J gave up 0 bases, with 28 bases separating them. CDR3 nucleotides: TGTGCCTGTGACACCCTCCCCGTTGAGAGTAGGTGGAAACGCCACACCGATAAACTCATCTTT. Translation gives CACDTLPVESRWKRHTDKLIF.

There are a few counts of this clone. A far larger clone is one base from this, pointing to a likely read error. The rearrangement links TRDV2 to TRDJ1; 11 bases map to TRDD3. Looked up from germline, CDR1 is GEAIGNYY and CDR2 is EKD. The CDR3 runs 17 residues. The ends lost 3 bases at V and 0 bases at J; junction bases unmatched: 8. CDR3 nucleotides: TGTGCCTGTGACGCACTGGGGGATAAACGGGACACCGATAAACTCATCTTT. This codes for CACDALGDKRDTDKLIF.

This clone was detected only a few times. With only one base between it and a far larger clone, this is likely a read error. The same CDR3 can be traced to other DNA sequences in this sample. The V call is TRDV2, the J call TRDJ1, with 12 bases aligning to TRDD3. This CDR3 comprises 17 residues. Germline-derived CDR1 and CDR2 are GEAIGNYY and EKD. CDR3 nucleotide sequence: TGTGCCTGTGACCACGTGGGTACTGGGGGATACACTGATAAACTCATCTTT. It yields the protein CACDHVGTGGYTDKLIF.

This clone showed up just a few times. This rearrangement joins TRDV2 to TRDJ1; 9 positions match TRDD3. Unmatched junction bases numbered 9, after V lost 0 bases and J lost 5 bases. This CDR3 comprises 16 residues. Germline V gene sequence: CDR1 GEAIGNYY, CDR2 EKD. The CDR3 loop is CACDTLGDPHADKLIF. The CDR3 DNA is TGTGCCTGTGACACCCTGGGGGATCCCCACGCAGATAAACTCATCTTT.

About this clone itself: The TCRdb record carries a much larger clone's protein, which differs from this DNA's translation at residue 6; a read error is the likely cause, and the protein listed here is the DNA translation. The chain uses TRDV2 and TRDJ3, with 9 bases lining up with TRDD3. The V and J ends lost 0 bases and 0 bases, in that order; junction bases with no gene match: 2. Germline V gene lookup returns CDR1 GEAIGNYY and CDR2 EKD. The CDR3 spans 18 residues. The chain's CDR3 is CACDTDWGNSWDTRQMFF. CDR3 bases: TGTGCCTGTGACACCGACTGGGGGAACTCCTGGGACACCCGACAGATGTTTTTC.

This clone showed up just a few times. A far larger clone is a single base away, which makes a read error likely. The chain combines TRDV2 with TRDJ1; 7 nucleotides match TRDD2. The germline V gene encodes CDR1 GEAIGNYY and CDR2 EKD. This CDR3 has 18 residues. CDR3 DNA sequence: TGTGCCTGTGGCACCCTTTCCTACTCGACTACCTACACCGATAAACTCATCTTT. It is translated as CACGTLSYSTTYTDKLIF.

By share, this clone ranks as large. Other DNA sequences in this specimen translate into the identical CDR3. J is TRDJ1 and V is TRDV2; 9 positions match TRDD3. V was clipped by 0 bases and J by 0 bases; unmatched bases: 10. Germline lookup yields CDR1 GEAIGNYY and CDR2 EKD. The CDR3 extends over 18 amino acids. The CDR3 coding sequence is TGTGCCTGTGACACCATACCTACTGGGGGACTGTACACCGATAAACTCATCTTT. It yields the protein CACDTIPTGGLYTDKLIF.

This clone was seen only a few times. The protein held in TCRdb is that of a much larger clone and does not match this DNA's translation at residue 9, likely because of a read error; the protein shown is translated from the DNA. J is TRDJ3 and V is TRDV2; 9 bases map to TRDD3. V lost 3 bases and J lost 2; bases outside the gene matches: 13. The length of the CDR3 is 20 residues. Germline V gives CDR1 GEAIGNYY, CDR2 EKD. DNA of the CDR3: TGTGCCTGTGACGGTACTGGGGGAAGATCCCCCACCTGGGACACCCGACAGATGTTTTTC. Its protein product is CACDGTGGRSPTWDTRQMFF.

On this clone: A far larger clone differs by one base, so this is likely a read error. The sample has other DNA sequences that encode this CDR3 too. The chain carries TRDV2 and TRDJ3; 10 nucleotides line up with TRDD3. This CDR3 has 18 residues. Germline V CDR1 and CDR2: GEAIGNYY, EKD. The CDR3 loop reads CACDTGGYDSWDTRQMFF. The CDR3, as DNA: TGTGCCTGCGACACCGGGGGATACGACTCCTGGGACACCCGACAGATGTTTTTC.

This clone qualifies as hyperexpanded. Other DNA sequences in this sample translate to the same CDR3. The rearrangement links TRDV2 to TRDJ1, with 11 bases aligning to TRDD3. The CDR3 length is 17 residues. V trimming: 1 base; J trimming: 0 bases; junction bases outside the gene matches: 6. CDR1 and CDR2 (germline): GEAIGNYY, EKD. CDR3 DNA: TGTGCCTGTGACACACTGGGGGATAAACGGGACACCGATAAACTCATCTTT. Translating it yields CACDTLGDKRDTDKLIF.

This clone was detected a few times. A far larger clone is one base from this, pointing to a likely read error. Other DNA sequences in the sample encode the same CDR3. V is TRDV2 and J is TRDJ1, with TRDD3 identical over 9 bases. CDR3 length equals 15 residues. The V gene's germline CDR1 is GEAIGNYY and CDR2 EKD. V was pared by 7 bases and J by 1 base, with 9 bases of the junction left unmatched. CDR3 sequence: CACDPAGDTTDKLIF. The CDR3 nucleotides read TGTGCCTGCGACCCGGCGGGGGATACCACCGATAAACTCATCTTT.

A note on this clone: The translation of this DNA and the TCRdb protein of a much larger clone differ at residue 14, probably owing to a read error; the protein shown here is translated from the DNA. The CDR3 DNA sequence: TGTGCCTGTGACGGCCTGACCCGCTGGGGGATACGATCCGGTAAACTCATCTTT. Protein sequence: CACDGLTRWGIRSGKLIF. The chain has TRDV2 and TRDJ1; 12 nucleotides align to TRDD3. Germline loops: CDR1 GEAIGNYY, CDR2 EKD. V shed 3 bases and J 7 bases; nucleotides not matched to a gene: 17. The CDR3 contains 18 residues.